This TCR beta chain emerged from a study of blood T cell repertoires in COVID-19. Study information: Nucleic acid was either cDNA or gDNA, and it came from T cells, B-cell-depleted T cells, or PBMCs.

Seattle-derived patients entered the study during active infection and were followed longitudinally. CDR3 length equals 13 residues. Germline lookup yields CDR1 ENHRY and CDR2 SYGVKD. V was pared by 6 bases and J by 3 bases, with 11 bases between. Authors' data handling: Amplification from reference gene primers served as the basis for estimated nucleated cell counts. Sequenced by immunoSEQ multiplex PCR; TCRdb stores in-frame clones only, minus some. V and J calls plus clone size are reproduced from that table; the DNA served to infer D and trimming. Among about 480,000 clones, about nine tenths were seen once, and the ten largest hold over 10%.

This chain uses TRBV10-3 with TRBJ1-1; maybe TRBD1 (5 bases). The sequencing input was peripheral blood. The source of this sequence is a woman aged 45-60 years with COVID-19, enrolled during active disease. CDR3 amino acids: CAISKIGDTEAFF. CDR3 bases: TGTGCCATCAGCAAGATAGGGGACACTGAAGCTTTCTTT.